Below, 7 T cell receptor beta chains from the same sample are listed, as sequenced in a study of cytomegalovirus exposure and HLA in healthy donors. Researchers ran the PCR with 60 Vbeta and 13 Jbeta primers. Clones were read by immunoSEQ multiplex PCR, and TCRdb kept only the in-frame ones, dropping some. This sample has about 160,000 clones, with roughly 80% found just once. The sequenced material came from PBMCs. The receptors were gathered from a woman aged 45 to 65 in good health and CMV-seronegative.

The CDR3 is CASSSGTVYNIQYF. The CDR3 DNA reads TGTGCCAGCAGCTCCGGGACTGTATACAACATTCAGTACTTC. The chain carries TRBV7-9 and TRBJ2-4; weak D call: TRBD2 (6 bases). CDR3 length equals 14 residues. Trimming took 4 bases from V and 7 from J, leaving 14 bases between them. Per the germline V gene, CDR1 is SEHNR and CDR2 is FQNEAQ (reference sequence).

The chain combines TRBV5-8 with TRBJ1-2; 7 nucleotides match TRBD1. Losses at the gene ends were 0 bases for V and 0 bases for J; bases not matched to a gene: 5. CDR1 SGHTS and CDR2 YDEGEE come from the germline V gene. CDR3 length: 16 amino acids. CDR3 sequence reads: CASSLADRAANYGYTF. The CDR3 DNA is TGTGCCAGCAGCTTGGCTGACAGGGCCGCTAACTATGGCTACACCTTC.

This chain uses TRBV5-6 with TRBJ2-3; 16 positions agree with TRBD2. Per the germline V gene, CDR1 is SGHDT and CDR2 is YYEEEE. The V gene end was trimmed by 3 bases and the J gene end by 3 bases; junction bases not matched to a gene: 7. The CDR3 covers 18 residues. The CDR3 nucleotides read TGTGCCAGCAGCTCCCCGGGACTAGCGGGGGGGCTAACAGATACGCAGTATTTT. Its translation is CASSSPGLAGGLTDTQYF. Combining the CDR3 with reference TRBV5-6 and TRBJ2-3 gives the whole variable domain DAGVTQSPTHLIKTRGQQVTLRCSPKSGHDTVSWYQQALGQGPQFIFQYYEEEERQRGNFPDRFSGHQFPNYSSELNVNALLLGDSALYLCASSSPGLAGGLTDTQYFGPGTRLTVL.

The chain recombines TRBV5-6 with TRBJ1-1, with D unclear. From germline, CDR1 is SGHDT and CDR2 YYEEEE. The CDR3 loop spans 14 amino acids. The V gene lost 4 bases and the J gene lost 1 base, with 11 bases spanning the gap. The DNA for the CDR3 is TGTGCCAGCAGCCTGCCGGGAGCGAACACTGAAGCTTTCTTT. It codes for CASSLPGANTEAFF.

The rearrangement joins TRBV5-1 to TRBJ2-7; 8 positions match TRBD1. V shed 5 bases, J shed 5 bases, and the junction held 12 bases outside the gene matches. CDR1 SGHRS and CDR2 YFSETQ come from the germline V gene. CDR3 size: 15 residues. The CDR3 loop is CASRRTGSLRDEQYF. In nucleotides, the CDR3 is TGCGCCAGCAGACGGACAGGGTCCCTACGGGACGAGCAGTACTTC.

The V call is TRBV6-5, the J call TRBJ1-2, with TRBD1 matching over 9 bases. The CDR3 loop spans 14 amino acids. J lost 4 bases, V lost 8 bases, and 8 bases had no gene match. Germline V gives CDR1 MNHEY, CDR2 SVGAGI. DNA of the CDR3: TGTGCCAGCTCCCCACAGGGGGCCTTCTATGGCTACACCTTC. Encoded protein: CASSPQGAFYGYTF.

V is TRBV6-5 and J is TRBJ1-4; maybe TRBD1 (6 bases). The CDR3 sequence is 14 residues long. CDR1 is MNHEY and CDR2 is SVGAGI in the germline V gene. V was clipped by 6 bases and J by 7 bases, with 15 bases between them. As DNA, the CDR3 is TGTGCCAGCAGCAATACAGGGCAGATTGAAAAACTGTTTTTT. It specifies CASSNTGQIEKLFF.